Following are 27 T cell receptor beta chains from one sample sequenced in a study of blood T cell repertoires in COVID-19. The table came from immunoSEQ multiplex PCR; TCRdb's copy has only in-frame clones and leaves some out. The sample has roughly 380,000 clones, about 91% seen once; the top ten hold approximately 1.5%. The sample was peripheral blood. Source of these receptors: a woman between 40 and 55 years old with COVID-19, enrolled during active disease.

V gene TRBV27 combines with J gene TRBJ2-1, with unresolved D. The CDR3 sequence is 18 residues long. Germline values: CDR1 MNHEY, CDR2 SMNVEV (reference sequence). Trimming cost V 3 bases and J 6 bases, with 24 bases left between them. CDR3 residues: CASSFRSFTSLLGNEQFF. CDR3 nucleotide sequence: TGTGCCAGCAGTTTTCGGAGCTTTACTTCCTTGTTGGGCAATGAGCAGTTCTTC.

The chain couples TRBV3-1 (or the pseudogene TRBV3-2) to TRBJ2-1, with 11 nucleotides matching TRBD2. CDR3 size: 17 residues. J gave up 3 bases and V 4 bases, and 8 bases lay outside the gene matches. The germline gives CDR1 LGHDT, CDR2 YNNKEL (reference sequence). Here the CDR3 DNA reads TGTGCCAGCAGCCTCACTAGCGGGGGACCACTCTACAATGAGCAGTTCTTC. Encoded protein: CASSLTSGGPLYNEQFF.

This clone was picked up a small number of times. V gene TRBV5-4 combines with J gene TRBJ1-3, with 7 bases fitting TRBD1. With V trimmed by 4 bases and J by 2 bases, 3 bases remained unmatched. The CDR3 totals 14 residues. CDR1 SGHNT and CDR2 YYREEE come from the germline V gene (reference sequence). In DNA form, the CDR3 reads TGTGCCAGCAGCACTACAGGGGCTGGAAACACCATATATTTT. Its protein product is CASSTTGAGNTIYF.

This clone has more than one count but fewer than ten. This sequence joins TRBV7-4 and TRBJ1-6, with D unresolved. The CDR3 loop spans 17 amino acids. Deletions cut 5 bases from V and 0 bases from J, with 14 bases between. CDR1 and CDR2 from the germline V gene are SGHVT and SQSDAQ. CDR3 sequence: CASSRRASSSYNSPLHF. CDR3 DNA sequence: TGTGCCAGCAGCCGGAGGGCATCGAGCTCCTATAATTCACCCCTCCACTTT.

The rearrangement uses TRBV7-9 and TRBJ1-6, with D possibly matching TRBD1 (5 bases). Germline V CDR1 and CDR2: SEHNR, FQNEAQ (reference sequence). The CDR3 contains 15 residues. Trimming shortened V by 5 bases and J by 9 bases, and 17 bases separated the two germline ends. The chain's CDR3 is CASSRSGLVGSPLHF. In nucleotides, the CDR3 is TGTGCCAGCAGCCGATCGGGACTGGTCGGTTCACCCCTCCACTTT.

This sequence joins TRBV7-9 and TRBJ1-1, with D maybe TRBD1 (5 bases). The V and J ends lost 5 bases and 3 bases respectively, with 10 bases between them. The V gene's germline CDR1 is SEHNR and CDR2 FQNEAQ (reference sequence). This CDR3 contains 13 residues. CDR3 protein: CASSEQADTEAFF. CDR3 sequence (DNA): TGTGCCAGCAGCGAACAGGCCGACACTGAAGCTTTCTTT. The variable domain in full, completed from reference TRBV7-9 and TRBJ1-1, reads DTGVSQNPRHKITKRGQNVTFRCDPISEHNRLYWYRQTLGQGPEFLTYFQNEAQLEKSRLLSDRFSAERPKGSFSTLEIQRTEQGDSAMYLCASSEQADTEAFFGQGTRLTVV.

The V and J genes are TRBV5-1 and TRBJ2-6, with 9 bases identical to TRBD1. The CDR3 totals 14 residues. Germline loops: CDR1 SGHRS, CDR2 YFSETQ. With 4 bases clipped from V and 10 bases from J, the junction kept 6 bases outside the gene matches. CDR3 region: CASSRGQGSNVLTF. The DNA for the CDR3 is TGCGCCAGCAGCCGCGGACAGGGGTCGAACGTCCTGACTTTC.

The chain combines TRBV10-3 with TRBJ2-5; 8 nucleotides match TRBD1. Germline values: CDR1 ENHRY, CDR2 SYGVKD. The CDR3 runs to 15 residues. The V and J ends lost 2 bases and 2 bases, in that order; junction bases with no gene match: 4. The CDR3 sequence is CAISEPWTGQETQYF. As DNA, the CDR3 is TGTGCCATCAGTGAGCCGTGGACAGGGCAAGAGACCCAGTACTTC.

V usage is TRBV11-2 and J usage is TRBJ2-3; D is undetermined. The ends were cut back, 2 bases at V and 0 bases at J, with 12 bases in the middle. CDR3 size: 16 residues. The germline gives CDR1 SGHAT, CDR2 FQNNGV. The CDR3 loop is CASSLRSALSTDTQYF. The CDR3 DNA reads TGTGCCAGCAGCTTACGAAGCGCCTTAAGCACAGATACGCAGTATTTT.

The gene calls are TRBV5-1 and TRBJ2-2, with D possibly being TRBD2 (5 bases). CDR3 length: 17 amino acids. The germline V and J ends were trimmed by 4 bases and 1 base, with 17 bases remaining between them. From germline, CDR1 is SGHRS and CDR2 YFSETQ. The CDR3, as DNA: TGCGCCAGCAGCCTTTGGTCGGGTCGGGAGAACACCGGGGAGCTGTTTTTT. Residues: CASSLWSGRENTGELFF.

The V and J genes are TRBV7-2 and TRBJ2-4; TRBD2 aligns across 13 bases. The CDR3 is made up of 16 amino acids. Germline V gives CDR1 SGHTA, CDR2 FQGNSA. The V segment lost 5 bases and the J segment 6 bases; nucleotides outside the gene matches: 7. CDR3 bases: TGTGCCAGCAGCCCTGGACTAGCGGGAGTCCGAAACATTCAGTACTTC. This gives the protein CASSPGLAGVRNIQYF.

V usage is TRBV7-2 and J usage is TRBJ1-2; possible D gene TRBD1, 6 bases. The V and J ends lost 7 bases and 2 bases respectively, with 14 bases between them. The length of the CDR3 is 14 residues. Germline CDR1 and CDR2: SGHTA and FQGNSA. The CDR3: CASNQFTGNYGYTF. In nucleotides, the CDR3 is TGTGCCAGCAACCAATTTACAGGGAACTATGGCTACACCTTC.

The DNA of the CDR3 is TGTGCCAGTAGTATACTTGGGGCCAGCACAGATACGCAGTATTTT. Protein product: CASSILGASTDTQYF. V usage is TRBV19 and J usage is TRBJ2-3, with D maybe TRBD1 (5 bases). V lost 2 bases to trimming and J lost 0 bases, with 9 bases between them. CDR3 length: 15 residues. The germline V gene has CDR1 LNHDA and CDR2 SQIVND (reference sequence).

V and J are TRBV5-5 and TRBJ2-3; D is perhaps TRBD1 (6 bases). The CDR3 has 17 amino acids. Germline CDR1 and CDR2: SGHKS and YYEKEE (reference sequence). V lost 0 bases and J 4 bases, leaving 18 bases between the germline ends. The CDR3 nucleotides read TGTGCCAGCAGCTTGGGTCCAGGGGTTAGCCACGCAGATACGCAGTATTTT. It is translated as CASSLGPGVSHADTQYF.

V gene TRBV2 combines with J gene TRBJ2-1; D possibly corresponds to TRBD2 (5 bases). Per the germline V gene, CDR1 is SNHLY and CDR2 is FYNNEI. The V end lost 4 bases, the J end lost 4 bases, and 8 bases lay between the germline ends. The CDR3 contains 13 residues. The CDR3 here is CASSGESYNEQFF. CDR3 nucleotides: TGTGCCAGCAGTGGGGAGAGTTACAATGAGCAGTTCTTC.

This chain joins TRBV5-4 and TRBJ2-3; 8 positions agree with TRBD1. Germline values: CDR1 SGHNT, CDR2 YYREEE (reference sequence). The CDR3 has 15 residues. V lost 2 bases, J lost 1 base, and 3 bases stayed unmatched. The CDR3, as DNA: TGTGCCAGCAGCTTCCTGACAGGGGGCACAGATACGCAGTATTTT. Amino acid sequence: CASSFLTGGTDTQYF. Variable domain in full (rest from reference TRBV5-4 and TRBJ2-3): ETGVTQSPTHLIKTRGQQVTLRCSSQSGHNTVSWYQQALGQGPQFIFQYYREEENGRGNFPPRFSGLQFPNYSSELNVNALELDDSALYLCASSFLTGGTDTQYFGPGTRLTVL.

J is TRBJ1-1 and V is TRBV29-1; D is undetermined. Germline V CDR1 and CDR2: SQVTM, ANQGSEA. The ends were cut back, 4 bases at V and 2 bases at J, with 5 bases in the middle. The CDR3 length is 11 residues. CDR3 bases: TGCAGCGTTGTCTTAAACACTGAAGCTTTCTTT. Its translation: CSVVLNTEAFF. Drawing the rest from reference TRBV29-1 and TRBJ1-1, the complete variable domain is SAVISQKPSRDICQRGTSLTIQCQVDSQVTMMFWYRQQPGQSLTLIATANQGSEATYESGFVIDKFPISRPNLTFSTLTVSNMSPEDSSIYLCSVVLNTEAFFGQGTRLTVV.

The chain links TRBV4-1 to TRBJ1-5; possibly TRBD1 for D (5 bases). The CDR3 is made up of 15 amino acids. V was trimmed by 4 bases and J by 0 bases, leaving 10 bases between them. Germline assignment: CDR1 MGHRA and CDR2 YSYEKL. Here the CDR3 reads CASSLRDRSNQPQHF. The CDR3 region has the DNA TGCGCCAGCAGCCTGCGGGACCGTAGCAATCAGCCCCAGCATTTT.

This chain uses TRBV7-9 with TRBJ1-5; 7 bases are shared with TRBD1. The V gene's germline CDR1 is SEHNR and CDR2 FQNEAQ (reference sequence). The CDR3 covers 14 residues. The V gene end was trimmed by 5 bases and the J gene end by 5 bases; junction bases not matched to a gene: 6. DNA of the CDR3: TGTGCCAGCAGCAGGGGACAGAACGATCAGCCCCAGCATTTT. Protein product: CASSRGQNDQPQHF.

This chain connects TRBV5-6 to TRBJ2-7; 7 nucleotides line up with TRBD2. The CDR3 totals 15 residues. V was clipped by 1 base and J by 4 bases; unmatched bases: 8. Germline V gene sequence: CDR1 SGHDT, CDR2 YYEEEE. DNA for the CDR3: TGTGCCAGCAGCTTGCAGCGGAGAGCGGGGTACGAGCAGTACTTC. The encoded protein is CASSLQRRAGYEQYF.

This clone has only one observation. The V call is TRBV5-1, the J call TRBJ2-3; 9 bases line up with TRBD1. Germline CDR1 SGHRS, CDR2 YFSETQ. J was trimmed by 6 bases and V by 4 bases; bases with no gene match: 9. The CDR3 spans 15 residues. The CDR3 region is CASSLVDRGSDTQYF. The CDR3 DNA is TGCGCCAGCAGCCTGGTGGACAGGGGCAGCGATACGCAGTATTTT.

This clone was counted a few times. This chain connects TRBV18 to TRBJ1-4; D is perhaps TRBD1 (6 bases). CDR3 length equals 16 residues. Germline values: CDR1 KGHSH, CDR2 LQKENI. The V end lost 6 bases, the J end lost 8 bases, and 22 bases lay between the germline ends. The CDR3 here is CASSEIAQGIREKLFF. The CDR3, as DNA: TGTGCCAGCTCCGAGATCGCTCAGGGGATTCGAGAAAAACTGTTTTTT.

The chain recombines TRBV29-1 with TRBJ1-1; TRBD1 might be the D (6 bases). This CDR3 spans 13 amino acids. Between the trimmed V and J ends, which lost 3 bases and 0 bases, there was a span of 8 bases. Germline V CDR1 and CDR2: SQVTM, ANQGSEA. The CDR3 DNA sequence: TGCAGCGTTGAGGCAGGGGTGAACACTGAAGCTTTCTTT. Protein product: CSVEAGVNTEAFF. Full variable domain (rest looked up from reference TRBV29-1 and TRBJ1-1): SAVISQKPSRDICQRGTSLTIQCQVDSQVTMMFWYRQQPGQSLTLIATANQGSEATYESGFVIDKFPISRPNLTFSTLTVSNMSPEDSSIYLCSVEAGVNTEAFFGQGTRLTVV.

The chain links TRBV18 to TRBJ1-1; 7 bases fit TRBD1. Germline values: CDR1 KGHSH, CDR2 LQKENI. The CDR3 extends over 14 amino acids. The V and J ends lost 6 bases and 1 base, in that order; junction bases with no gene match: 5. CDR3 in amino acids: CASSAGTENTEAFF. CDR3 in DNA: TGTGCCAGCTCGGCCGGGACAGAGAACACTGAAGCTTTCTTT.

This chain's CDR3 is CASSGTGTGLLYEQYF. DNA for the CDR3: TGTGCCAGCAGCGGGACCGGGACAGGGCTTCTATACGAGCAGTACTTC. J is TRBJ2-7 and V is TRBV7-2, with 9 bases fitting TRBD1. CDR3 length: 16 amino acids. The V and J ends lost 5 bases and 4 bases, in that order; junction bases with no gene match: 12. Germline V lookup: CDR1 SGHTA, CDR2 FQGNSA.

The rearrangement joins TRBV6-1 to TRBJ2-2; possibly TRBD1 for D (6 bases). The V and J ends lost 0 bases and 3 bases respectively, with 11 bases between them. Germline lookup yields CDR1 MNHNS and CDR2 SASEGT. The CDR3 runs 16 residues. The CDR3 sequence: CASSEAPQGYTGELFF. In nucleotides, the CDR3 is TGTGCCAGCAGTGAAGCTCCACAGGGATACACCGGGGAGCTGTTTTTT.

This chain uses TRBV7-9 with TRBJ1-3, with a weak D call TRBD1 (6 bases). This CDR3 has 18 amino acids. Germline lookup yields CDR1 SEHNR and CDR2 FQNEAQ (reference sequence). V shed 1 base and J shed 4 bases, with 20 bases lying between them. For the CDR3, the DNA is TGTGCCAGCAGCTTAGTGGCAGGGGACGGCATCAGAGGAAACACCATATATTTT. Amino acid sequence: CASSLVAGDGIRGNTIYF.